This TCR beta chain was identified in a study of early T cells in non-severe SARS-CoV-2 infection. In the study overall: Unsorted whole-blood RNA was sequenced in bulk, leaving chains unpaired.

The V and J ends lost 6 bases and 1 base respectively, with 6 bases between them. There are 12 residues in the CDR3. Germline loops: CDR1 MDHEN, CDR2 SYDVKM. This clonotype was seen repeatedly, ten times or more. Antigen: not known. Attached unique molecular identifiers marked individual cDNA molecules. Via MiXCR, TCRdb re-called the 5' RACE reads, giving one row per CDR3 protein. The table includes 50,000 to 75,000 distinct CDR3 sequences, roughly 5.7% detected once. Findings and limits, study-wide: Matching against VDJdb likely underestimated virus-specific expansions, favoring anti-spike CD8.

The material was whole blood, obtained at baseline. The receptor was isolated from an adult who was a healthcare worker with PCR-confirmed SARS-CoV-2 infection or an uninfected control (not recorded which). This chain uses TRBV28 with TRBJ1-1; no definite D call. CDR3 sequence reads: CASSSGNTEAFF. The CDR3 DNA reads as TGTGCCAGCAGCTCAGGGAACACTGAAGCTTTCTTT.